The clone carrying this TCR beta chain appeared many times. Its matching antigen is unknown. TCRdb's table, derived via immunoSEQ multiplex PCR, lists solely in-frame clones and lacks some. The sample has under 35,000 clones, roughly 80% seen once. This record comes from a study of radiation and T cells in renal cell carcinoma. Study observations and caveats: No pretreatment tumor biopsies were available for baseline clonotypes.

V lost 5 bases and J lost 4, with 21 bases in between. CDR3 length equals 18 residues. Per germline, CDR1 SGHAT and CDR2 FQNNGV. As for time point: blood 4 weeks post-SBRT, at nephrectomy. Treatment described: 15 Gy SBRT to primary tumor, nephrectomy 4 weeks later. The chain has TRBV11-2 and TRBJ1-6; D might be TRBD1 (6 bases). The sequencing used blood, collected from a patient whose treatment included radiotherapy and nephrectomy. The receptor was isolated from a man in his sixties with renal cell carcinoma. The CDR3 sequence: CASSPTGKGGAYNSPLHF. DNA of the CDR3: TGTGCCAGCAGCCCGACCGGGAAGGGGGGCGCGTATAATTCACCCCTCCACTTT.